These T cell receptor beta chains were read from a single sample in a study of shared clonotypes between healthy human individuals. The table came from immunoSEQ multiplex PCR; TCRdb's copy has only in-frame clones and leaves some out. Here the sample spans over a million clones, around 75% being singletons. The sample consisted of memory CD4+ T cells sorted from blood. The receptor set was obtained from a young man in good health. The CDR3 runs from the conserved cysteine through the conserved F or W. A D gene is named only where the DNA matches it firmly. Size is stated for part of the rows, as once, few or many counts, or as a class when the clone is expanded.

abundance: few
v_gene: TRBV9
d_gene: TRBD1
j_gene: TRBJ1-2
CDR3nt: TGTGCCAGCAGCCCAATACAGGGGTCAGGCTACACCTTC
CDR3aa: CASSPIQGSGYTF

abundance: NA
v_gene: TRBV2
d_gene: NA
j_gene: TRBJ1-5
CDR3nt: TGTGCCAGCAGTGACCGAGGGGCGCCGGGTCAGCCCCAGCATTTT
CDR3aa: CASSDRGAPGQPQHF

abundance: NA
v_gene: TRBV7-2
d_gene: NA
j_gene: TRBJ1-1
CDR3nt: TGTGCCAGCAGCTCGAACCGTGAAGCTTTCTTT
CDR3aa: CASSSNREAFF

abundance: NA
v_gene: TRBV7-2
d_gene: TRBD2
j_gene: TRBJ2-3
CDR3nt: TGTGCCAGCAGCCCGACCGCTACAGCGGGAGGGCCGAAGCAGTATTTT
CDR3aa: CASSPTATAGGPKQYF

abundance: NA
v_gene: TRBV27
d_gene: NA
j_gene: TRBJ2-4
CDR3nt: TGTGCCAGCAGTTTATCTGGGGGGCCGACCAAAAACATTCAGTACTTC
CDR3aa: CASSLSGGPTKNIQYF

abundance: NA
v_gene: TRBV9
d_gene: NA
j_gene: TRBJ2-5
CDR3nt: TGTGCCAGCAGCGCCGGGAGTTACCAAGAGACCCAGTACTTC
CDR3aa: CASSAGSYQETQYF

abundance: NA
v_gene: TRBV12-5
d_gene: TRBD1
j_gene: TRBJ1-6
CDR3nt: TGTGCTAGTGGGAAAGGACAGGGGAATAATTCACCCCTCCACTTT
CDR3aa: CASGKGQGNNSPLHF

abundance: once
v_gene: TRBV2
d_gene: NA
j_gene: TRBJ2-7
CDR3nt: TGTGCCAGCACCAGGGACACATACTACGAGCAGTACTTC
CDR3aa: CASTRDTYYEQYF

abundance: NA
v_gene: TRBV25-1
d_gene: NA
j_gene: TRBJ2-1
CDR3nt: TGTGCCAGCAGCGACGCGAGGGGGGTGGACAATGAGCAGTTCTTC
CDR3aa: CASSDARGVDNEQFF

abundance: NA
v_gene: TRBV19
d_gene: NA
j_gene: TRBJ2-1
CDR3nt: TGTGCCAGTAGTAGAAGGACAGTAGTTAGTCCCAATGAGCAGTTCTTC
CDR3aa: CASSRRTVVSPNEQFF

abundance: NA
v_gene: TRBV6-6
d_gene: NA
j_gene: TRBJ1-2
CDR3nt: TGTGCCAGCAGTCCCACTGGCCCAGGTGGCTACACCTTC
CDR3aa: CASSPTGPGGYTF

abundance: NA
v_gene: TRBV11-2
d_gene: NA
j_gene: TRBJ2-7
CDR3nt: TGTGCCAGCAGCTTAGAGGGGGGAGCCATTACCTACGAGCAGTACTTC
CDR3aa: CASSLEGGAITYEQYF

abundance: NA
v_gene: TRBV5-3
d_gene: NA
j_gene: TRBJ2-3
CDR3nt: TGTGCCAGCAGCCCGGGGGGCGGGCCCACAGATACGCAGTATTTT
CDR3aa: CASSPGGGPTDTQYF

abundance: NA
v_gene: TRBV6-1
d_gene: TRBD1
j_gene: TRBJ2-5
CDR3nt: TGTGCCAGCCAGACAGGGACGGAGACCCAGTACTTC
CDR3aa: CASQTGTETQYF

abundance: NA
v_gene: TRBV28
d_gene: NA
j_gene: TRBJ2-3
CDR3nt: TGTGCCAGCAGTTATTCCCGGGCTGATCAGGGAGATACGCAGTATTTT
CDR3aa: CASSYSRADQGDTQYF

abundance: NA
v_gene: TRBV7-9
d_gene: TRBD1
j_gene: TRBJ2-4
CDR3nt: TGTGCCAGCAGCTCCGCCGGGACAGGAGGGAACATTCAGTACTTC
CDR3aa: CASSSAGTGGNIQYF

abundance: NA
v_gene: TRBV4-1
d_gene: TRBD1
j_gene: TRBJ2-7
CDR3nt: TGCGCCAGCAGCCAAGATCATGGGGACAGGGTCCCCTACGAGCAGTACTTC
CDR3aa: CASSQDHGDRVPYEQYF

abundance: NA
v_gene: TRBV19
d_gene: NA
j_gene: TRBJ1-5
CDR3nt: TGTGCCAGTAGGGGGAGGGGGACGGGCAATCAGCCCCAGCATTTT
CDR3aa: CASRGRGTGNQPQHF

abundance: NA
v_gene: TRBV7-9
d_gene: TRBD2
j_gene: TRBJ2-1
CDR3nt: TGTGCCAGCAGCCCTGCCACTAGCGGGACCTCCTACAATGAGCAGTTCTTC
CDR3aa: CASSPATSGTSYNEQFF

abundance: NA
v_gene: TRBV4-1
d_gene: TRBD2
j_gene: TRBJ2-5
CDR3nt: TGCGCCAGCAGCCAAGGAGAGACTAGCGGGAGGGCCGGAGAGACCCAGTACTTC
CDR3aa: CASSQGETSGRAGETQYF

abundance: few
v_gene: TRBV2
d_gene: NA
j_gene: TRBJ1-1
CDR3nt: TGTGCCAGCAGGGAAAAGTGGACGGCGAACACTGAAGCTTTCTTT
CDR3aa: CASREKWTANTEAFF

abundance: NA
v_gene: TRBV7-2
d_gene: NA
j_gene: TRBJ2-1
CDR3nt: TGTGCCAGCAGCTTAGTGGTTGGGGGGCACAATGAGCAGTTCTTC
CDR3aa: CASSLVVGGHNEQFF

abundance: NA
v_gene: TRBV5-1
d_gene: NA
j_gene: TRBJ1-6
CDR3nt: TGCGCCAGCAGCTTGGCCCAGAAGGATTCACCCCTCCACTTT
CDR3aa: CASSLAQKDSPLHF

abundance: NA
v_gene: TRBV28
d_gene: NA
j_gene: TRBJ1-4
CDR3nt: TGTGCCAGCAGTTTTAGGGAAAAACTGTTTTTT
CDR3aa: CASSFREKLFF

abundance: NA
v_gene: TRBV21-1
d_gene: NA
j_gene: TRBJ2-7
CDR3nt: TGTGCCAGCAAGAACCGGGCTCGACTTCAGGAGCAGTACTTC
CDR3aa: CASKNRARLQEQYF

abundance: NA
v_gene: TRBV12-5
d_gene: NA
j_gene: TRBJ2-7
CDR3nt: TGTGCTAGTGGTGCCCGGGACGCCGGAGTTGGGGAGCAGTACTTC
CDR3aa: CASGARDAGVGEQYF

abundance: once
v_gene: TRBV28
d_gene: TRBD2
j_gene: TRBJ2-3
CDR3nt: TGTGCCAGCAGTTCCCACGGGGGGGGGCCATCAGATACGCAGTATTTT
CDR3aa: CASSSHGGGPSDTQYF

abundance: NA
v_gene: TRBV7-9
d_gene: NA
j_gene: TRBJ2-3
CDR3nt: TGTGCCAGCAGCTTATTGACAGTAACTAGCACAGATACGCAGTATTTT
CDR3aa: CASSLLTVTSTDTQYF

abundance: few
v_gene: TRBV18
d_gene: NA
j_gene: TRBJ2-3
CDR3nt: TGTGCCAGCTCACCAAGGGTTCGTACAGATACGCAGTATTTT
CDR3aa: CASSPRVRTDTQYF

abundance: NA
v_gene: TRBV10-3
d_gene: TRBD1
j_gene: TRBJ1-1
CDR3nt: TGTGCCATCAGTGACCGGACAGGGCCGAACACTGAAGCTTTCTTT
CDR3aa: CAISDRTGPNTEAFF

abundance: NA
v_gene: TRBV14
d_gene: TRBD2
j_gene: TRBJ2-5
CDR3nt: TGTGCCAGCAGCCTTGGACTAGCGGGAGTGGAGACCCAGTACTTC
CDR3aa: CASSLGLAGVETQYF

abundance: once
v_gene: TRBV5-8
d_gene: NA
j_gene: TRBJ2-3
CDR3nt: TGTGCGGAGCGGGCAGGGCTAGATACGCAGTATTTT
CDR3aa: CAERAGLDTQYF

abundance: NA
v_gene: TRBV5-1
d_gene: NA
j_gene: TRBJ2-1
CDR3nt: TGCGCCAGCAGCTTGGCACCAGCGGGCACTTCCTACAATGAGCAGTTCTTC
CDR3aa: CASSLAPAGTSYNEQFF

abundance: few
v_gene: TRBV4-1
d_gene: TRBD1
j_gene: TRBJ1-2
CDR3nt: TGCGCCAGCAGCCAAGAGGGCAGGGACAGGGGGCCTGGCTACACCTTC
CDR3aa: CASSQEGRDRGPGYTF

abundance: NA
v_gene: TRBV7-2
d_gene: TRBD2
j_gene: TRBJ2-7
CDR3nt: TGTGCCAGCAGCCTCCTTGCTAGCGGGGCGTCCTACGAGCAGTACTTC
CDR3aa: CASSLLASGASYEQYF

abundance: NA
v_gene: TRBV9
d_gene: NA
j_gene: TRBJ2-7
CDR3nt: TGTGCCAGCAGCGTAGGTTACGAGCAGTACTTC
CDR3aa: CASSVGYEQYF

abundance: few
v_gene: TRBV6-6
d_gene: NA
j_gene: TRBJ1-1
CDR3nt: TGTGCCAGCAGTTACGGTAATATTGCAACCGCTAGGGCTTTCTTT
CDR3aa: CASSYGNIATARAFF

abundance: once
v_gene: TRBV7-3
d_gene: NA
j_gene: TRBJ2-7
CDR3nt: TGTGCCAGCAGCTTAAAGAACAGGTGCTACGAGCAGTACTTC
CDR3aa: CASSLKNRCYEQYF

abundance: few
v_gene: TRBV10-3
d_gene: NA
j_gene: TRBJ1-3
CDR3nt: TGTGCCATCAGTGAGTCTGGAGGTACTGGAAACACCATATATTTT
CDR3aa: CAISESGGTGNTIYF

abundance: NA
v_gene: TRBV6-6
d_gene: NA
j_gene: TRBJ1-5
CDR3nt: TGTGCCAGCAGTTACGATGTAAGGCAGCCCCAGCATTTT
CDR3aa: CASSYDVRQPQHF

abundance: NA
v_gene: TRBV6-5
d_gene: NA
j_gene: TRBJ2-7
CDR3nt: TGTGCCAGCAGTACCGGGCCCCCATACGAGCAGTACTTC
CDR3aa: CASSTGPPYEQYF

abundance: NA
v_gene: TRBV5-4
d_gene: NA
j_gene: TRBJ2-2
CDR3nt: TGTGCCAGCAGCCGAAGTGATATCGGGAACATAGCCGGGGAGCTGTTTTTT
CDR3aa: CASSRSDIGNIAGELFF

abundance: NA
v_gene: TRBV2
d_gene: NA
j_gene: TRBJ2-7
CDR3nt: TGTGCCAGCACCCGGGACGGGCTCTACGAGCAGTACTTC
CDR3aa: CASTRDGLYEQYF

abundance: few
v_gene: TRBV7-9
d_gene: NA
j_gene: TRBJ1-1
CDR3nt: TGTGCCAGCAGCCGCTCGGAGTCCCAGGCTTTCTTT
CDR3aa: CASSRSESQAFF

abundance: NA
v_gene: TRBV5-8
d_gene: TRBD1
j_gene: TRBJ1-1
CDR3nt: TGTGCCAGCACCCCCGGGGTCGACAGGGGGTGGCGAAATACTGAAGCTTTCTTT
CDR3aa: CASTPGVDRGWRNTEAFF

abundance: NA
v_gene: TRBV5-6
d_gene: TRBD1
j_gene: TRBJ1-2
CDR3nt: TGTGCCAGCAGTTCTGGACAGGGGAACTATGGCTACACCTTC
CDR3aa: CASSSGQGNYGYTF

abundance: NA
v_gene: TRBV19
d_gene: NA
j_gene: TRBJ2-6
CDR3nt: TGTGCCAGTCGTTCGGGCTCTGGGGCCAACGTCCTGACTTTC
CDR3aa: CASRSGSGANVLTF

abundance: NA
v_gene: TRBV2
d_gene: TRBD1
j_gene: TRBJ1-6
CDR3nt: TGTGCCAGCAGTGAAGCGCTTCTGTCAATAGTAGGACAGGCCGAATTT
CDR3aa: CASSEALLSIVGQAEF

abundance: NA
v_gene: TRBV2
d_gene: NA
j_gene: TRBJ2-3
CDR3nt: TGTGCCAGCAGTGAAGGGCAGGGCCCAGATACGCAGTATTTT
CDR3aa: CASSEGQGPDTQYF

abundance: NA
v_gene: TRBV7-2
d_gene: NA
j_gene: TRBJ1-2
CDR3nt: TGTGCCAGCAGCTTAAGGATGGAAAACTATGGCTACACCTTC
CDR3aa: CASSLRMENYGYTF

abundance: few
v_gene: TRBV5-6
d_gene: NA
j_gene: TRBJ1-2
CDR3nt: TGTGCCAGCAGCCAAGTGACAGGTTTTTCTGGCTACACCTTC
CDR3aa: CASSQVTGFSGYTF

abundance: few
v_gene: TRBV11-3
d_gene: NA
j_gene: TRBJ1-1
CDR3nt: TGTGCCAGCAGCTTACAGGGTCACACTGAAGCTTTCTTT
CDR3aa: CASSLQGHTEAFF

abundance: NA
v_gene: TRBV11-2
d_gene: NA
j_gene: TRBJ2-1
CDR3nt: TGTGCCAGCAGCCGGTCCGGAGACAATGAGCAGTTCTTC
CDR3aa: CASSRSGDNEQFF

abundance: NA
v_gene: TRBV18
d_gene: NA
j_gene: TRBJ2-3
CDR3nt: TGTGCCAGCTCACCATCAGGCGGATCAGATACGCAGTATTTT
CDR3aa: CASSPSGGSDTQYF

abundance: NA
v_gene: TRBV27
d_gene: NA
j_gene: TRBJ1-1
CDR3nt: TGTGCCAGCAGTCCTGGAGGAAACCCCACTGAAGCTTTCTTT
CDR3aa: CASSPGGNPTEAFF

abundance: NA
v_gene: TRBV6-5
d_gene: TRBD1
j_gene: TRBJ1-6
CDR3nt: TGTGCCAGCGGGGGGTACAGGGGAAATTCACCCCTCCACTTT
CDR3aa: CASGGYRGNSPLHF

abundance: few
v_gene: TRBV5-1
d_gene: NA
j_gene: TRBJ2-3
CDR3nt: TGCGCCAGCAGCCGGGACCCCAGAGCTAAGGATACGCAGTATTTT
CDR3aa: CASSRDPRAKDTQYF

abundance: NA
v_gene: TRBV2
d_gene: NA
j_gene: TRBJ2-7
CDR3nt: TGTGCCAGCAGTGAGATGCCCGGGGGCGGCTACGAGCAGTACTTC
CDR3aa: CASSEMPGGGYEQYF